This passage covers 5 T cell receptor beta chains from one sample sequenced in a study of shared clonotypes between healthy human individuals. Profiling relied on immunoSEQ multiplex PCR, and the TCRdb table lists in-frame clones only, not all of them. The sample has approximately 980,000 clones, about 80% seen once. Source material: memory CD4+ T cells sorted from blood. Documented subset: CD45RA-negative fraction. These receptors originate from a man younger than 35 in good health.

A single count supports this clone. The chain combines TRBV27 with TRBJ1-5; D remains ambiguous. The CDR3 has 10 residues. Germline loops: CDR1 MNHEY, CDR2 SMNVEV (reference sequence). V dropped 5 bases and J dropped 6 bases, with 2 bases sitting between them. For the CDR3, the DNA is TGTGCCAGCAGTGGTCAGCCCCAGCATTTT. Protein: CASSGQPQHF.

As for this clone: The same CDR3 arises from other DNA sequences in this sample as well. V gene TRBV18 combines with J gene TRBJ1-2, with a tentative D call TRBD1 (5 bases). The length of the CDR3 is 13 residues. Trimming removed 3 bases at V and 2 bases at J, with 7 bases between. CDR1 and CDR2 from the germline V gene are KGHSH and LQKENI. The CDR3 sequence: CASSPDRNYGYTF. DNA of the CDR3: TGTGCCAGCTCACCCGACAGAAACTATGGCTACACCTTC.

V and J are TRBV2 and TRBJ1-2; a weak D match, TRBD1 (5 bases). Looked up from germline, CDR1 is SNHLY and CDR2 is FYNNEI. The CDR3 is made up of 15 amino acids. V was pared by 0 bases and J by 6 bases, with 14 bases between. Here the CDR3 reads CASSEALWAGNGYTF. CDR3 sequence (DNA): TGTGCCAGCAGTGAAGCGCTTTGGGCAGGGAATGGCTACACCTTC.

The chain carries TRBV10-3 and TRBJ1-1; TRBD1 matches 10 bases. The CDR3 is made up of 15 amino acids. Trimming cost V 6 bases and J 6 bases; bases outside gene matches: 10. Germline CDR1 reads ENHRY; CDR2 reads SYGVKD. The CDR3, as DNA: TGTGCCATCAGACCGGGACAGGGGTACATTGCTGAAGCTTTCTTT. Translated, it gives CAIRPGQGYIAEAFF.

This clone showed up just a few times. The chain joins TRBV27 to TRBJ1-1; 8 nucleotides match TRBD1. The J segment lost 1 base and the V segment lost 6 bases, leaving 4 bases of the junction unmatched. Germline V gene sequence: CDR1 MNHEY, CDR2 SMNVEV (reference sequence). This CDR3 has 14 residues. In nucleotides, the CDR3 is TGTGCCAGCAGACAGGGACAGGAGAACACTGAAGCTTTCTTT. Protein: CASRQGQENTEAFF.